Below are 10 T cell receptor beta chains sequenced from a single sample in a study of T cells in Graves' hyperthyroidism and ophthalmopathy. The source material, RNA transcripts, was used to amplify TCR beta CDR3 regions. The HTBI primer set drove a first-round RT-PCR of the TCR CDR3. TCRdb called the multiplex PCR reads again in MiXCR, with one record for every CDR3 protein. Altogether approximately 480,000 distinct CDR3 sequences are present, around 20% being singletons, with the ten largest covering around 27%. Sequenced material: blood. The receptors stem from a man in his late teens or twenties with Graves' hyperthyroidism.

This clonotype was picked up a small number of times. V gene TRBV19 combines with J gene TRBJ1-1, with D perhaps TRBD1 (5 bases). Germline-derived CDR1 and CDR2 are LNHDA and SQIVND (reference sequence). Trimming cost V 2 bases and J 5 bases, with 18 bases left between them. The length of the CDR3 is 16 residues. The CDR3 loop is CASSINQGSLWTEAFF. DNA of the CDR3: TGTGCCAGTAGTATAAACCAGGGAAGTCTTTGGACTGAAGCTTTCTTT.

This clonotype showed up just a few times. The chain carries TRBV12-3 or TRBV12-4 and TRBJ1-1; D may be TRBD1 (5 bases). The V and J ends lost 3 bases and 5 bases respectively, with 16 bases between them. CDR3 length: 15 amino acids. Here the CDR3 reads CASSFGAGLGTEAFF. The CDR3 coding sequence is TGTGCCAGCAGTTTTGGGGCGGGGCTGGGGACTGAAGCTTTCTTT.

This clonotype showed up just once. A clone one base away is much larger, so this may be a read error. The chain employs TRBV29-1 and TRBJ1-2; D gene ambiguous. The V and J ends lost 6 bases and 2 bases respectively, with 10 bases between them. The CDR3 is 12 amino acids. Germline V gene lookup returns CDR1 SQVTM and CDR2 ANQGSEA. The CDR3 spells CSVRHENYGYTF. Written as DNA, the CDR3 is TGCAGCGTAAGACATGAGAACTATGGCTACACCTTC.

This clonotype has at least ten counts. This chain links TRBV10-2 with TRBJ2-7, with 9 nucleotides matching TRBD2. Per the germline V gene, CDR1 is WSHSY and CDR2 is SAAADI. CDR3 length: 14 residues. The V gene end was trimmed by 4 bases and the J gene end by 4 bases; junction bases not matched to a gene: 5. The CDR3 DNA is TGCGCCAGCAGTGTAGCGGGGGCCTCTTACGAGCAGTACTTC. Translating it yields CASSVAGASYEQYF.

This clonotype was recorded many times. This chain uses TRBV12-3 or TRBV12-4 with TRBJ2-5, with D possibly being TRBD1 (6 bases). There are 13 residues in the CDR3. V was pared by 8 bases and J by 1 base, with 11 bases between. The DNA for the CDR3 is TGTGCCAGCCTGGGGGCGCCCCAAGAGACCCAGTACTTC. The encoded protein is CASLGAPQETQYF.

This clonotype was detected many times. The chain couples TRBV11-2 to TRBJ1-5, with 7 bases identical to TRBD1. Germline V gene lookup returns CDR1 SGHAT and CDR2 FQNNGV. The junction had 8 bases not matched to a gene; V was cut back by 5 bases and J by 1 base. The CDR3 covers 16 residues. Here the CDR3 DNA reads TGTGCCAGCAGCCCCACGGACAGGCTAAGCAATCAGCCCCAGCATTTT. Translating gives CASSPTDRLSNQPQHF.

J is TRBJ2-2 and V is TRBV11-2, with D perhaps TRBD2 (6 bases). Between the trimmed V and J ends, which lost 4 bases and 10 bases, there was a span of 16 bases. Germline V CDR1 and CDR2: SGHAT, FQNNGV. This CDR3 region has 14 residues. This CDR3 is CASSSTNSGPELFF. CDR3 nucleotide sequence: TGTGCCAGCAGCTCGACCAATAGCGGCCCGGAGCTGTTTTTT.

The table lists this clonotype with a few counts. V is TRBV4-1 and J is TRBJ1-3; no clear D. This CDR3 has 16 amino acids. Trimming stripped 0 bases from V and 1 base from J, with 10 bases between. CDR1 and CDR2 (germline): MGHRA, YSYEKL. CDR3 sequence reads: CASSQEGSRSGNTIYF. CDR3 nucleotides: TGCGCCAGCAGCCAAGAGGGGTCTAGGTCTGGAAACACCATATATTTT.

This clonotype was observed at least ten times. This rearrangement joins TRBV5-1 to TRBJ1-2; 9 positions match TRBD1. The J segment lost 6 bases and the V segment lost 4 bases, leaving 7 bases of the junction unmatched. CDR1 is SGHRS and CDR2 is YFSETQ in the germline V gene. The length of the CDR3 is 14 residues. The chain's CDR3 is CASSLRTGEDGYTF. The CDR3 DNA reads as TGCGCCAGCAGCCTAAGGACAGGGGAGGATGGCTACACCTTC. The variable domain in full, completed from reference TRBV5-1 and TRBJ1-2, reads KAGVTQTPRYLIKTRGQQVTLSCSPISGHRSVSWYQQTPGQGLQFLFEYFSETQRNKGNFPGRFSGRQFSNSRSEMNVSTLELGDSALYLCASSLRTGEDGYTFGSGTRLTVV.

This clonotype was detected ten times or more. The V gene is TRBV10-3, the J gene TRBJ2-7, with 14 bases lining up with TRBD2. From germline, CDR1 is ENHRY and CDR2 SYGVKD. J gave up 5 bases and V 7 bases, and 13 bases lay outside the gene matches. The CDR3 extends over 17 amino acids. CDR3 bases: TGTGCCATCAAACGTCAGGGACTAGCGGGGGCGAGGGACGAGCAGTACTTC. It specifies CAIKRQGLAGARDEQYF.